These 13 T cell receptor beta chains were all obtained from the same sample, sequenced in a study of blood T cells in healthy people across ages. The use of a sample-barcoded 5' primer and a J-beta primer mix characterized a second PCR of roughly 6 to 11 cycles. TCRdb reprocessed the 5' RACE reads via MiXCR and lists one record per CDR3 protein. The sample carries about 1.5 million distinct CDR3 sequences, 35% to 45% recorded once. Sequenced: blood. Receptors were obtained from a woman aged 18-35 years in good health.

In nucleotides, the CDR3 is TGTGCCAGCAGCTTAGGGTCCTCTCAGCACTATGGCTACACCTTC. Residues: CASSLGSSQHYGYTF. J is TRBJ1-2 and V is TRBV7-3; D remains ambiguous. The CDR3 runs 15 residues. CDR1 is SGHTA and CDR2 is FQGTGA in the germline V gene. Trimming took 2 bases from V and 3 from J, leaving 13 bases between them. Full variable domain (remainder filled in from reference TRBV7-3 and TRBJ1-2): GAGVSQTPSNKVTEKGKYVELRCDPISGHTALYWYRQSLGQGPEFLIYFQGTGAADDSGLPNDRFFAVRPEGSVSTLKIQRTERGDSAVYLCASSLGSSQHYGYTFGSGTRLTVV.

The V call is TRBV12-3 or TRBV12-4, the J call TRBJ1-6; TRBD1 is a possible D gene (6 bases). V dropped 5 bases and J dropped 5 bases, with 13 bases sitting between them. This CDR3 comprises 15 residues. The CDR3 protein is CASSRQEANNSPLHF. For the CDR3, the DNA is TGTGCCAGCAGTCGACAGGAGGCGAATAATTCACCCCTCCACTTT.

This clonotype was counted a single time. The chain has TRBV24-1 and TRBJ2-7, with D unclear. Trimming left V 4 bases short and J 3 bases short, with 18 bases between. Looked up from germline, CDR1 is KGHDR and CDR2 is SFDVKD. This CDR3 is built from 16 residues. This CDR3 is CATSDRNGTDCYEQYF. For the CDR3, the DNA is TGTGCCACCAGTGACCGTAACGGCACAGATTGCTACGAGCAGTACTTC.

This chain uses TRBV7-9 with TRBJ1-3; D is undetermined. V was trimmed by 6 bases and J by 2 bases, leaving 11 bases between them. The CDR3 contains 14 residues. CDR1 SEHNR and CDR2 FQNEAQ come from the germline V gene (reference sequence). The CDR3 nucleotides are TGTGCCAGCAGAAAAAACGGGGCTGGAAACACCATATATTTT. The encoded protein is CASRKNGAGNTIYF. The variable domain in full, completed from reference TRBV7-9 and TRBJ1-3, reads DTGVSQNPRHKITKRGQNVTFRCDPISEHNRLYWYRQTLGQGPEFLTYFQNEAQLEKSRLLSDRFSAERPKGSFSTLEIQRTEQGDSAMYLCASRKNGAGNTIYFGEGSWLTVV.

This rearrangement joins TRBV20-1 to TRBJ2-7; D is possibly TRBD1 (6 bases). TRBJ2-5 matches the DNA end more closely, so the J call is doubtful. This CDR3 has 12 residues. Germline assignment: CDR1 DFQATT and CDR2 SNEGSKA (reference sequence). The CDR3 DNA is TGCAGTGCAACCGGGACAACTGAGACCCAGTACTTC. This codes for CSATGTTETQYF.

The sample holds a few counts of this clonotype. CDR3 amino acids: CASSVDPGQGRSGANVLTF. The CDR3, as DNA: TGTGCCAGCAGCGTGGACCCGGGACAGGGGAGGTCTGGGGCCAACGTCCTGACTTTC. V usage is TRBV9 and J usage is TRBJ2-6, with 10 bases fitting TRBD1. V lost 2 bases and J lost 1; bases outside the gene matches: 9. The CDR3 length is 19 residues. Germline V gene sequence: CDR1 SGDLS, CDR2 YYNGEE.

The CDR3 DNA sequence: TGCGCCAGCAGCTTAGGTGGGACTAGCGGGGGTCCAGAGACCCAGTACTTC. The encoded protein is CASSLGGTSGGPETQYF. The V call is TRBV5-1, the J call TRBJ2-5; TRBD2 matches at 14 bases. With 2 bases clipped from V and 4 bases from J, the junction kept 7 bases outside the gene matches. CDR3 length: 17 residues. CDR1 is SGHRS and CDR2 is YFSETQ in the germline V gene.

V and J are TRBV7-9 and TRBJ1-2, with a possible D match to TRBD1 (5 bases). CDR1 is SEHNR and CDR2 is FQNEAQ in the germline V gene (reference sequence). Deletions cut 3 bases from V and 8 bases from J, with 22 bases between. The CDR3 covers 16 residues. DNA of the CDR3: TGTGCCAGCAGCTTCCCCGGGACCGCGGAGGGTGGGGGCTACACCTTC. It is translated as CASSFPGTAEGGGYTF. Full variable domain (missing parts from reference TRBV7-9 and TRBJ1-2): DTGVSQNPRHKITKRGQNVTFRCDPISEHNRLYWYRQTLGQGPEFLTYFQNEAQLEKSRLLSDRFSAERPKGSFSTLEIQRTEQGDSAMYLCASSFPGTAEGGGYTFGSGTRLTVV.

This clonotype has more than one count but fewer than ten. The chain recombines TRBV10-3 with TRBJ2-5; 9 nucleotides agree with TRBD2. Looked up from germline, CDR1 is ENHRY and CDR2 is SYGVKD. Trimming took 4 bases from V and 4 from J; bases not matched to a gene: 7. CDR3 size: 15 residues. The CDR3 here is CAISGSGGSSETQYF. CDR3 nucleotide sequence: TGTGCCATCAGTGGTAGCGGGGGATCCTCAGAGACCCAGTACTTC.

The chain joins TRBV6-2 or TRBV6-3 to TRBJ2-5; D not resolved. CDR3 length: 15 residues. Germline CDR1 reads MNHEY; CDR2 reads SVGEGT. V shed 2 bases and J shed 1 base, with 11 bases lying between them. The CDR3 nucleotides are TGTGCCAGCAGTTACCCATTCAGTATCCAAGAGACCCAGTACTTC. This encodes CASSYPFSIQETQYF.

The rearrangement uses TRBV10-3 and TRBJ2-3; D gene ambiguous. From germline, CDR1 is ENHRY and CDR2 SYGVKD. V was trimmed by 8 bases and J by 5 bases, leaving 14 bases between them. The CDR3 is 13 residues long. This chain's CDR3 is CAIGLLLLDTQYF. DNA for the CDR3: TGTGCCATCGGGCTCCTTCTTTTAGATACGCAGTATTTT.

The rearrangement joins TRBV19 to TRBJ2-1; possible D gene TRBD2, 7 bases. V lost 4 bases and J 0 bases, leaving 10 bases between the germline ends. The V gene's germline CDR1 is LNHDA and CDR2 SQIVND (reference sequence). The CDR3 sequence is 15 residues long. This CDR3 reads CASSRGGYSYNEQFF. CDR3 nucleotides: TGTGCCAGTAGTAGGGGGGGCTACTCCTACAATGAGCAGTTCTTC.

The V gene is TRBV12-3 or TRBV12-4, the J gene TRBJ1-1; D gene unclear. The V gene lost 5 bases and the J gene lost 1 base, with 11 bases spanning the gap. The CDR3 sequence is 14 residues long. Here the CDR3 reads CASSASWGNTEAFF. Written as DNA, the CDR3 is TGTGCCAGCAGTGCTAGCTGGGGGAACACTGAAGCTTTCTTT.